The 22 T cell receptor beta chains in this list originate from one sample, sequenced in a study of T cells in Graves' hyperthyroidism and ophthalmopathy. TCR beta CDR3 sequences were amplified from RNA transcripts. Researchers ran a first-round RT-PCR on the TCR CDR3 using the HTBI primer set. TCRdb re-called the multiplex PCR reads with MiXCR, one entry per CDR3 protein. The sample lists roughly 630,000 distinct CDR3 sequences; around 16% were seen once. The sample taken for sequencing was blood. Receptors originate from a woman aged 25 to 39 with Graves' hyperthyroidism.

V usage is TRBV12-3 or TRBV12-4 and J usage is TRBJ1-6, with D perhaps matching TRBD1 (6 bases). Trimming pared 5 bases from V and 14 bases from J, leaving 13 bases between. The CDR3 consists of 12 residues. The CDR3 here is CASSTQGESLHF. CDR3 nucleotide sequence: TGTGCCAGCAGTACACAGGGAGAATCCCTCCACTTT.

This clonotype came up many times. The gene calls are TRBV12-5 and TRBJ2-3; 16 nucleotides line up with TRBD2. Germline loops: CDR1 LGHNT, CDR2 FRNRAP. The CDR3 has 21 residues. V trimming: 6 bases; J trimming: 0 bases; junction bases outside the gene matches: 15. The CDR3 loop is CASGEPRGLAGGLTSTDTQYF. CDR3 coding DNA: TGTGCTAGTGGAGAACCACGGGGACTAGCGGGAGGGTTAACTAGCACAGATACGCAGTATTTT.

This clonotype occurred many times. This chain links TRBV28 with TRBJ2-1, with 11 bases that match TRBD1. Losses at the gene ends were 6 bases for V and 5 bases for J; bases not matched to a gene: 6. Per the germline V gene, CDR1 is MDHEN and CDR2 is SYDVKM. The CDR3 has 15 amino acids. The CDR3 loop reads CASRVGTGGHNEQFF. CDR3 in DNA: TGTGCCAGCAGGGTCGGGACAGGGGGACACAATGAGCAGTTCTTC.

This clonotype was seen repeatedly, ten times or more. One end of the junction fails to match germline, which may point to a read error. This rearrangement joins TRBV7-9 to TRBJ2-7, with 7 nucleotides matching TRBD1. The CDR3 runs to 12 residues. Looked up from germline, CDR1 is SEHNR and CDR2 is FQNEAQ (reference sequence). The CDR3 loop reads CASSLGQYEQYF. CDR3 nucleotides: TGCGCCAGCAGCTTGGGACAGTACGAGCAGTACTTC. Looking up the rest from reference TRBV7-9 and TRBJ2-7 gives the full variable domain: DTGVSQNPRHKITKRGQNVTFRCDPISEHNRLYWYRQTLGQGPEFLTYFQNEAQLEKSRLLSDRFSAERPKGSFSTLEIQRTEQGDSAMYLCASSLGQYEQYFGPGTRLTVT.

This clonotype was counted ten times or more. The rearrangement uses TRBV28 and TRBJ1-1; no clear D gene. Trimming left V 2 bases short and J 6 bases short, with 7 bases between. This CDR3 region has 12 residues. Germline CDR1 is MDHEN and CDR2 is SYDVKM. As DNA, the CDR3 is TGTGCCAGCAGTTTAGGACGGTCTGAAGCTTTCTTT. Translated, it gives CASSLGRSEAFF.

Ten or more counts support this clonotype. The chain is built from TRBV5-1 and TRBJ2-5; 8 bases match TRBD1. This CDR3 contains 12 residues. The germline V gene encodes CDR1 SGHRS and CDR2 YFSETQ. J was trimmed by 4 bases and V by 6 bases; bases with no gene match: 2. CDR3 nucleotides: TGCGCCAGCAAAGGACAGGGAGAGACCCAGTACTTC. Its translation is CASKGQGETQYF.

This clonotype was detected ten times or more. The chain has TRBV19 and TRBJ2-2; 8 positions agree with TRBD1. Germline V gene sequence: CDR1 LNHDA, CDR2 SQIVND (reference sequence). The CDR3 contains 15 residues. J lost 3 bases, V lost 3 bases, and 3 bases had no gene match. The CDR3 nucleotides are TGTGCCAGTAGTATCCAGGGGGCGGACACCGGGGAGCTGTTTTTT. Amino acid sequence: CASSIQGADTGELFF.

There are many counts of this clonotype. The J gene is TRBJ2-7, the V gene TRBV12-3 or TRBV12-4; D is possibly TRBD2 (5 bases). This CDR3 is built from 12 residues. Trimming stripped 3 bases from V and 6 bases from J, with 9 bases between. The DNA of the CDR3 is TGTGCCAGCAGTTTTGGTGCGGGCGAGCAGTACTTC. It specifies CASSFGAGEQYF.

This clonotype has at least ten counts. The V call is TRBV6-1, the J call TRBJ1-5, with 9 bases matching TRBD1. The J segment lost 7 bases and the V segment lost 4 bases, leaving 11 bases of the junction unmatched. CDR3 length: 16 amino acids. Germline assignment: CDR1 MNHNS and CDR2 SASEGT. The CDR3 loop reads CASSGQPGQGPQPQHF. CDR3 coding DNA: TGTGCCAGCAGTGGCCAGCCGGGACAGGGACCCCAGCCCCAGCATTTT.

This clonotype was seen at least ten times. This chain uses TRBV6-5 with TRBJ1-1, with D possibly TRBD1 on 5 matching bases. V was shortened by 2 bases and J by 0 bases, with 10 bases between the two germline ends. Germline V gene sequence: CDR1 MNHEY, CDR2 SVGAGI. The CDR3 is 15 residues long. The chain's CDR3 is CASSYGGVMNTEAFF. The CDR3 DNA reads TGTGCCAGCAGTTACGGAGGGGTAATGAACACTGAAGCTTTCTTT.

This clonotype was recorded a few times. The genes are TRBV9 and TRBJ1-3; D not resolved. The V and J ends lost 4 bases and 0 bases respectively, with 11 bases between them. The V gene's germline CDR1 is SGDLS and CDR2 YYNGEE. The CDR3 is 15 residues long. The CDR3 spells CASSTRDYSGNTIYF. The CDR3 nucleotides read TGTGCCAGCAGCACCCGAGACTACTCTGGAAACACCATATATTTT.

The chain employs TRBV19 and TRBJ2-6, with D maybe TRBD1 (5 bases). The germline V and J ends were trimmed by 5 bases and 0 bases, with 8 bases remaining between them. CDR3 size: 15 residues. The V gene's germline CDR1 is LNHDA and CDR2 SQIVND (reference sequence). CDR3 sequence (DNA): TGTGCCAGTAGTGAGACAGTCTCTGGGGCCAACGTCCTGACTTTC. Translated, it gives CASSETVSGANVLTF.

This clonotype was detected a few times. This chain connects TRBV6-1 to TRBJ2-1; D call uncertain. The germline V gene has CDR1 MNHNS and CDR2 SASEGT. The ends were cut back, 7 bases at V and 6 bases at J, with 22 bases in the middle. The CDR3 totals 16 residues. The CDR3 DNA sequence: TGTGCCAGCAACAGATCTAAGGCCAAGGCGGCCAATGAGCAGTTCTTC. It encodes CASNRSKAKAANEQFF.

In its sample, this clonotype was seen a few times. V usage is TRBV30 and J usage is TRBJ2-1; 8 bases fit TRBD2. The CDR3 loop spans 15 amino acids. Germline V gives CDR1 GTSNPN, CDR2 SVGIG (reference sequence). Germline trimming cut 2 bases from V and 2 bases from J; bases unmatched to any gene: 5. The CDR3, as DNA: TGTGCCTGGAGTACGGGAGGGCCGCCCTACAATGAGCAGTTCTTC. Its protein is CAWSTGGPPYNEQFF.

This clonotype was counted a few times. V is TRBV9 and J is TRBJ2-7, with a possible D match to TRBD2 (5 bases). CDR3 length: 14 residues. V was pared by 0 bases and J by 5 bases, with 12 bases between. Germline CDR1 SGDLS, CDR2 YYNGEE. DNA for the CDR3: TGTGCCAGCAGCGTAGCGGGAATTATCGACGAGCAGTACTTC. Residues: CASSVAGIIDEQYF.

This clonotype was detected once. A read error may be the cause here, since a much bigger clone is one base away. The CDR3 bases are TGTGCCAGCAGTTACTCCTGGGACATCGGGTACGAGCAGTACTTC. Protein sequence: CASSYSWDIGYEQYF. The chain combines TRBV6-6 with TRBJ2-7, with a weak D call TRBD1 (6 bases). The CDR3 length is 15 residues. V lost 0 bases and J lost 4, with 13 bases in between. Per the germline V gene, CDR1 is MNHNY and CDR2 is SVGAGI (reference sequence).

This clonotype appeared a few times. The J gene is TRBJ2-7, the V gene TRBV6-1, with a possible D match to TRBD1 (6 bases). The germline V gene has CDR1 MNHNS and CDR2 SASEGT. Between the trimmed V and J ends, which lost 11 bases and 0 bases, there was a span of 11 bases. The length of the CDR3 is 12 residues. CDR3 region: CAVRDNSYEQYF. The CDR3 DNA is TGTGCCGTAAGGGACAACTCCTACGAGCAGTACTTC.

This chain joins TRBV9 and TRBJ2-2; 14 positions agree with TRBD2. The CDR3 totals 18 residues. With 2 bases clipped from V and 3 bases from J, the junction kept 6 bases outside the gene matches. Germline values: CDR1 SGDLS, CDR2 YYNGEE. For the CDR3, the DNA is TGTGCCAGCAGCGTCACCCCGGGACTAGCGGGAGACACCGGGGAGCTGTTTTTT. Translation: CASSVTPGLAGDTGELFF. The variable domain in full, with the rest retrieved from reference TRBV9 and TRBJ2-2, is DSGVTQTPKHLITATGQRVTLRCSPRSGDLSVYWYQQSLDQGLQFLIQYYNGEERAKGNILERFSAQQFPDLHSELNLSSLELGDSALYFCASSVTPGLAGDTGELFFGEGSRLTVL.

There are a few counts of this clonotype. The V gene is TRBV5-5, the J gene TRBJ1-4; 7 positions agree with TRBD1. Germline loops: CDR1 SGHKS, CDR2 YYEKEE (reference sequence). With V trimmed by 5 bases and J by 3 bases, 4 bases remained unmatched. The CDR3 extends over 14 amino acids. Here the CDR3 reads CASSSGTANEKLFF. In DNA form, the CDR3 reads TGTGCCAGCAGTTCCGGGACAGCTAATGAAAAACTGTTTTTT.

The J gene is TRBJ1-6, the V gene TRBV28; D uncertain. Trimming removed 7 bases from V and 2 bases from J, with 15 bases in between. CDR3 length: 16 amino acids. Germline loops: CDR1 MDHEN, CDR2 SYDVKM. In DNA, the CDR3 is TGTGCCAGCAAGTGGGGATTGAGACCCTATAATTCACCCCTCCACTTT. Translated, it gives CASKWGLRPYNSPLHF.

The chain recombines TRBV9 with TRBJ1-4; D may be TRBD1 (5 bases). V lost 4 bases, J lost 0 bases, and 13 bases lay in between. Germline CDR1 reads SGDLS; CDR2 reads YYNGEE. The length of the CDR3 is 16 residues. This CDR3 is CASSPYATATNEKLFF. The CDR3 coding sequence is TGTGCCAGCAGCCCCTATGCGACAGCAACTAATGAAAAACTGTTTTTT.

With regard to this clonotype: This may arise from a read error, as a much more abundant clone is one base away. The chain recombines TRBV18 with TRBJ2-7, with TRBD1 matching 9 bases. The CDR3 has 15 residues. In germline, CDR1 is KGHSH, CDR2 LQKENI. CDR3 nucleotide sequence: TGTGCCGGCTCACCGGGACAGGGTGTATCCTACGAGCAGTACTTC. Translated, it gives CAGSPGQGVSYEQYF.